This T cell receptor beta chain was sequenced during a study of T cell repertoires in cytomegalovirus infection. General study points: What dominated the ex vivo response were HLA-C-restricted CMV-specific TCR beta clonotypes.

Note on this clonotype: What it recognizes is unknown.

The CDR3 spans 17 residues. V lost 4 bases and J lost 7, with 20 bases in between. Germline CDR1 reads SEHNR; CDR2 reads FQNEAQ (reference sequence). Each CDR3 protein gets one entry after TCRdb re-called the reads with MiXCR. The sample records about 740,000 distinct CDR3 sequences, 30% to 35% being singletons. This sample comprised cultured PBMCs, obtained from culture after CMV antigen stimulation. The TCR sequence derives from a human donor in good health (CMV status not recorded). Some clones in this sample may be carry-over from other donors' samples. The chain is built from TRBV7-9 and TRBJ1-6, with D uncertain. This CDR3 is CASSSDRPDGLNSPLHF. The DNA for the CDR3 is TGTGCCAGCAGCTCAGACCGACCCGACGGGTTGAATTCACCCCTCCACTTT.